The 5 T cell receptor beta chains below come from one sample, sequenced in a study of cytomegalovirus exposure and HLA in healthy donors. Use of 60 Vbeta and 13 Jbeta primers characterized the PCR. The data were produced by immunoSEQ multiplex PCR, yet TCRdb's version contains in-frame clones alone and is incomplete. The data contain around 68,000 clones, about 68% of them singletons. Sequencing input: PBMCs. These receptors came from a woman in her 30s in good health and CMV-seropositive.

This sequence joins TRBV28 and TRBJ1-6; TRBD1 is a possible D gene (6 bases). This CDR3 contains 13 residues. Germline V gene data show CDR1 as MDHEN and CDR2 as SYDVKM. Trimming pared 10 bases from V and 7 bases from J, leaving 14 bases between. In nucleotides, the CDR3 is TGTGCCACCCTTGGAGACAGGAATTCACCCCTCCACTTT. Encoded protein: CATLGDRNSPLHF.

The chain links TRBV2 to TRBJ2-7; tentative D call: TRBD2 (6 bases). With 6 bases removed from V and 5 bases from J, the gap between germline ends came to 11 bases. The CDR3 contains 12 residues. CDR1 SNHLY and CDR2 FYNNEI come from the germline V gene. CDR3 region: CASSLGRNEQYF. The CDR3 DNA reads TGTGCCAGCAGCCTCGGGAGAAACGAGCAGTACTTC. Using reference TRBV2 and TRBJ2-7 for the parts outside the CDR3, the full variable domain is EPEVTQTPSHQVTQMGQEVILRCVPISNHLYFYWYRQILGQKVEFLVSFYNNEISEKSEIFDDQFSVERPDGSNFTLKIRSTKLEDSAMYFCASSLGRNEQYFGPGTRLTVT.

V usage is TRBV28 and J usage is TRBJ2-1; TRBD2 matches at 12 bases. The CDR3 runs 17 residues. With V trimmed by 5 bases and J by 4 bases, 9 bases remained unmatched. CDR1 and CDR2 (germline): MDHEN, SYDVKM. The CDR3 nucleotides read TGTGCCAGCAGTCTCCGATCGGGACTAGCGGGTTACAATGAGCAGTTCTTC. This translates into CASSLRSGLAGYNEQFF. The full variable domain, with the rest looked up from reference TRBV28 and TRBJ2-1, is DVKVTQSSRYLVKRTGEKVFLECVQDMDHENMFWYRQDPGLGLRLIYFSYDVKMKEKGDIPEGYSVSREKKERFSLILESASTNQTSMYLCASSLRSGLAGYNEQFFGPGTRLTVL.

V is TRBV11-3 and J is TRBJ2-7; D is possibly TRBD1 (5 bases). Germline V gene data show CDR1 as SGHNT and CDR2 as YENEEA. V lost 1 base, J lost 6 bases, and 10 bases lay in between. The CDR3 length is 13 residues. The CDR3 loop reads CASSLGLQGEQYF. CDR3 bases: TGTGCCAGCAGCTTAGGCCTCCAGGGCGAGCAGTACTTC.

In regard to this clone: One end of the junction does not line up with germline, which may come from a read error. V is TRBV15 and J is TRBJ1-4; tentative D call: TRBD1 (5 bases). There are 12 residues in the CDR3. Germline-derived CDR1 and CDR2 are LNHNV and YYDKDF (reference sequence). DNA of the CDR3: TGTGCCACCAGCAGAGACCCCGGGACTGAAAATTTT. It yields the protein CATSRDPGTENF. Full variable domain (rest looked up from reference TRBV15 and TRBJ1-4): DAMVIQNPRYQVTQFGKPVTLSCSQTLNHNVMYWYQQKSSQAPKLLFHYYDKDFNNEADTPDNFQSRRPNTSFCFLDIRSPGLGDTAMYLCATSRDPGTENFGSGTQLSVL.